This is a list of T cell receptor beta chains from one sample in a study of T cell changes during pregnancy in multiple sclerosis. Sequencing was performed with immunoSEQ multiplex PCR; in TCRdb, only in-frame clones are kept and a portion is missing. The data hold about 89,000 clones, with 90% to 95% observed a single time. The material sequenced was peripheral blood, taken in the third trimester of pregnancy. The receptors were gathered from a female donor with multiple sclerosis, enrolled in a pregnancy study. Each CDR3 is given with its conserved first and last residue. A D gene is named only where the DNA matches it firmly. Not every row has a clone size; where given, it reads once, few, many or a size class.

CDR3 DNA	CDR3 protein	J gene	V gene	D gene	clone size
TGTGCCAGCAGCGCTCCGGGACAACACACAGATACGCAGTATTTT	CASSAPGQHTDTQYF	TRBJ2-3	TRBV28	-	-
TGTGCCAGCAAGGGAGGCGTCTACGAGCAGTACTTC	CASKGGVYEQYF	TRBJ2-7	TRBV28	-	-
TGTGCCAGCAGTTTACAAGGGACTAGCTCCTACAATGAGCAGTTCTTC	CASSLQGTSSYNEQFF	TRBJ2-1	TRBV6-4	TRBD2	-
TGTGCCAGCAGCTTCTCCGGGACAGGGGGTTATGAGCAGTTCTTC	CASSFSGTGGYEQFF	TRBJ2-1	TRBV7-7	TRBD1	-
TGTGCCAGCAGTTCTCAGACAGGGCCTAGTGAAAAACTGTTTTTT	CASSSQTGPSEKLFF	TRBJ1-4	TRBV28	TRBD1	-
TGTGCCAGCAGACGGGACAGGGGTTTGGGACCCCAGCATTTT	CASRRDRGLGPQHF	TRBJ1-5	TRBV2	TRBD1	-
TGTGCCAGCAGCCAATCAGGGTCGCGGGAGACCCAGTACTTC	CASSQSGSRETQYF	TRBJ2-5	TRBV5-6	-	once
TGTGCCAGCAGCGTAAACGGGAGGGGGAACGAGCAGTACTTC	CASSVNGRGNEQYF	TRBJ2-7	TRBV9	TRBD2	-
TGTGCCAGCAGTACCCGGACAGGGAACTATGGCTACACCTTC	CASSTRTGNYGYTF	TRBJ1-2	TRBV27	TRBD1	-
TGTGCCAGCAGCGCCGGGGGACTAGAAGAGACCCAGTACTTC	CASSAGGLEETQYF	TRBJ2-5	TRBV5-4	TRBD2	-
TGTGCCAGCAGAAGGGGTATTTCGGCCTACGAGCAGTACTTC	CASRRGISAYEQYF	TRBJ2-7	TRBV21-1	-	-
TGTGCCAGCAGTCAGACCCCAAGGACAGGGTACACTGAAGCTTTCTTT	CASSQTPRTGYTEAFF	TRBJ1-1	TRBV27	TRBD1	-
TGTGCCAGCAGACCCGGCGGGGGAGTCTCCTACAATGAGCAGTTCTTC	CASRPGGGVSYNEQFF	TRBJ2-1	TRBV7-8	TRBD2	-
TGTGCCAGCAGTTGGACAGGGGGCGAGGATCAGCCCCAGCATTTT	CASSWTGGEDQPQHF	TRBJ1-5	TRBV6-1	TRBD1	few
TGTGCCAGCAGTTTAATAGCGGGAGACGGCGAGCAGTACTTC	CASSLIAGDGEQYF	TRBJ2-7	TRBV7-2	TRBD2	-
TGTGCCAGCAGCCACTCCAATCAGCCCCAGCATTTT	CASSHSNQPQHF	TRBJ1-5	TRBV7-2	-	-
TGTGCCAGCAGCTTGGCGGGGGGATGGAAAGCTTTCTTT	CASSLAGGWKAFF	TRBJ1-1	TRBV5-5	-	-
TGTGCCAGCAGCCCGACTAGCGGGAGTATCTCCTACAATGAGCAGTTCTTC	CASSPTSGSISYNEQFF	TRBJ2-1	TRBV7-3	TRBD2	-
TGCGCCAGCAGCTTTGGGACTACTAAAGAGACCCAGTACTTC	CASSFGTTKETQYF	TRBJ2-5	TRBV5-1	TRBD2	-
TGTGCCAGCTCACCTTCAACAGGGAGTAATGAAAAACTGTTTTTT	CASSPSTGSNEKLFF	TRBJ1-4	TRBV18	-	-
TGCGCCAGCAGCTCCCAGGGGGGAACTGGGGCCAACGTCCTGACTTTC	CASSSQGGTGANVLTF	TRBJ2-6	TRBV5-1	-	-
TGTGCCAGCAGCTTAGCAGGGGGACGTAGTGAAAAACTGTTTTTT	CASSLAGGRSEKLFF	TRBJ1-4	TRBV11-2	TRBD1	-
TGTGCCAGCAGTGAATGGCAGGGGTATAATGAAAAACTGTTTTTT	CASSEWQGYNEKLFF	TRBJ1-4	TRBV25-1	-	-
TGTGCCAGCAGCTTAGTCCTTAGTGGTTTTAACTATGGCTACACCTTC	CASSLVLSGFNYGYTF	TRBJ1-2	TRBV11-2	-	-
TGTGCCAGCAGCTTAGCGATCCACGGGACAGGGGTTGAAGAGACCCAGTACTTC	CASSLAIHGTGVEETQYF	TRBJ2-5	TRBV7-2	TRBD1	-
TGTGCCAGTAGCCTAGGGGTGTCCTACGAGCAGTACTTC	CASSLGVSYEQYF	TRBJ2-7	TRBV19	-	-
TGTGCCAGCAGCTTTTCCGGGACTAGCGTTTACGAGCAGTACTTC	CASSFSGTSVYEQYF	TRBJ2-7	TRBV7-8	TRBD2	-
TGTGCCAGCAGTCTAATAGCGAAAACCTACGAGCAGTACTTC	CASSLIAKTYEQYF	TRBJ2-7	TRBV28	-	-
TGCGCCAGCAGCCAAGGAGCGGCTAGCGGGTCCTACGAGCAGTACTTC	CASSQGAASGSYEQYF	TRBJ2-7	TRBV4-1	TRBD2	once
TGTGCCATACGGACTAGCGGGACAGATGAGCAGTTCTTC	CAIRTSGTDEQFF	TRBJ2-1	TRBV7-8	TRBD2	-
TGTGCCAGCAGTTTATCGCTGCGGGGCGGGGGACACGAGCAGTACTTC	CASSLSLRGGGHEQYF	TRBJ2-7	TRBV28	TRBD2	-
TGTGCCAGCAGCCCTGGCTTTTATAATTCACCCCTCCACTTT	CASSPGFYNSPLHF	TRBJ1-6	TRBV11-2	-	once
TGTGCCAGTAGTATAGAGGCCGCAGTGGGCAATCAGCCCCAGCATTTT	CASSIEAAVGNQPQHF	TRBJ1-5	TRBV19	-	-
TGTGCCAGTGAACTCGTGGGACAGGGCTTAAGGACCCAGCATTTT	CASELVGQGLRTQHF	TRBJ1-5	TRBV28	TRBD1	-
TGTGCCAGCAGCGAGATTGTTGGGCAATACGAGCAGTACTTC	CASSEIVGQYEQYF	TRBJ2-7	TRBV27	-	-
TGCGCCAGCAGCTTGGTGGTAGCCGGGGGCTACACCTTC	CASSLVVAGGYTF	TRBJ1-2	TRBV5-1	-	-
TGTGCCAGCAGCCAAGGGGACAGGGGCGGCGAAAAACTGTTTTTT	CASSQGDRGGEKLFF	TRBJ1-4	TRBV14	TRBD1	-
TGTGCCAGCAGTTACGGAGGGCCCCAAGAGACCCAGTACTTC	CASSYGGPQETQYF	TRBJ2-5	TRBV6-6	-	-
TGCAGCGTTGAAATTGTGGCAGGGGGCCACCCTGGGGCCAACGTCCTGACTTTC	CSVEIVAGGHPGANVLTF	TRBJ2-6	TRBV29-1	TRBD1	-
TGTGCCAGCAGCTGGGCCATCGGCGAGCAGTACTTC	CASSWAIGEQYF	TRBJ2-7	TRBV5-6	-	once
TGTGCCAGCAGACTAAGGGACGGGGGCTACGAGCAGTACTTC	CASRLRDGGYEQYF	TRBJ2-7	TRBV6-1	-	-
TGTGCCAGCAGCCCGGACAGGGGGTTCTACAATGAGCAGTTCTTC	CASSPDRGFYNEQFF	TRBJ2-1	TRBV4-2	TRBD1	-
TGTGCCAGCAGTGAGACTCTCTCCTACAATGAGCAGTTCTTC	CASSETLSYNEQFF	TRBJ2-1	TRBV2	-	once
TGTGCCAGCAGCTTAGTGCTATCCTGGACTAGCGGACAAGAGACCCAGTACTTC	CASSLVLSWTSGQETQYF	TRBJ2-5	TRBV11-2	TRBD2	-
TGCGCCAGCAGCCCGGCTGTGGGGACAGTGAACACTGAAGCTTTCTTT	CASSPAVGTVNTEAFF	TRBJ1-1	TRBV4-1	TRBD1	-
TGTGCCAGCAGCCAAGTAGCGGGGGAGCAGTACTTC	CASSQVAGEQYF	TRBJ2-7	TRBV4-2	TRBD2	once
TGTGCCAGCAGCTCTATCCCATTCTACGAGCAGTACTTC	CASSSIPFYEQYF	TRBJ2-7	TRBV7-6	-	-
TGTGCCAGCTCCCCCCTCGTCCGGACTGAAGCTTTCTTT	CASSPLVRTEAFF	TRBJ1-1	TRBV18	-	-
TGTGCCAGCAGCTTGTCGGGACAGGGTAATGAAAAACTGTTTTTT	CASSLSGQGNEKLFF	TRBJ1-4	TRBV5-4	TRBD1	-
TGTGCCAGCAGTGAAGCTGGGGGGTACAATGAAGCTTTCTTT	CASSEAGGYNEAFF	TRBJ1-1	TRBV6-1	-	-
TGTGCCAGCAGTTGGGGCGGTAGCACAGATACGCAGTATTTT	CASSWGGSTDTQYF	TRBJ2-3	TRBV6-6	-	-
TGTGCCAGCAGCCCACAGGGGTCAAAGCAGTACTTC	CASSPQGSKQYF	TRBJ2-7	TRBV14	TRBD1	-
TGTGCCAGCAGCGGAGTCACCGGAACCCCCACCCAGTACTTC	CASSGVTGTPTQYF	TRBJ2-5	TRBV7-2	-	once
TGTGCCAGCACCCTTGGAGGTTGGGGTCAGCCCCAGCATTTT	CASTLGGWGQPQHF	TRBJ1-5	TRBV2	-	-
TGTGCCAGCAGCGCCATTCCGGGACAGAGATACAATGAGCAGTTCTTC	CASSAIPGQRYNEQFF	TRBJ2-1	TRBV9	TRBD1	-
TGTGCCAGCAGTTCTCAAAATGCGGAGGGTTTCTTT	CASSSQNAEGFF	TRBJ1-1	TRBV28	-	few
TGTGCCATCAGTGAGTCGGAGGGCACTGAAGCTTTCTTT	CAISESEGTEAFF	TRBJ1-1	TRBV10-3	-	-
TGTGCCAGTAGTATGTGGACAACAGCCAAAAACATTCAGTACTTC	CASSMWTTAKNIQYF	TRBJ2-4	TRBV19	-	-